This T cell receptor (beta chain) stems from a study of blood T cell repertoires in COVID-19. In the study overall: Specimens from acute and convalescent COVID-19 originated in the United States, Italy and Spain. PBMCs, B-cell-depleted T cells, or T cells were the source of the cDNA or gDNA that made up the material.

Sequencing used immunoSEQ multiplex PCR; TCRdb keeps in-frame clones, though not all of them. The sample records some 250,000 clones, roughly 87% being singletons. Sequencing used peripheral blood. The sequence came from a woman aged 25 to 39 with acute or convalescent COVID-19.

This chain's CDR3 is CAWTTRLTGSNGYTF. Here the CDR3 DNA reads TGTGCCTGGACTACCCGTCTCACAGGGTCAAACGGCTACACCTTC. The rearrangement joins TRBV30 to TRBJ1-2, with a weak D call TRBD1 (6 bases). The CDR3 contains 15 residues. Trimming took off 4 bases at V and 8 bases at J, with 23 bases between the two ends. From germline, CDR1 is GTSNPN and CDR2 SVGIG (reference sequence).